This entry is about one T cell receptor beta chain. The data belong to a study of blood T cell repertoires in COVID-19. As for the study in general: Some COVID-19 samples were acute and others convalescent; all came from the United States, Italy and Spain. PBMCs, B-cell-depleted T cells, or T cells were the source of the cDNA or gDNA that made up the material.

Original handling: Researchers report that nucleated cell counts were estimated from reference gene primer amplification. The table came from immunoSEQ multiplex PCR; TCRdb's copy has only in-frame clones and leaves some out. For V, J and clone size, that table is used; D and trimming come from the DNA. This sample carries over 75,000 clones, around 88% of them seen once, and the ten largest clones take around 2.1%. Patients at the Seattle site were enrolled during active infection and followed longitudinally. This sequence was found in a man over 45 with COVID-19, enrolled during active disease. Source material: peripheral blood.

Here the CDR3 reads CASSYSGDTQYF. As DNA, the CDR3 is TGTGCCAGCAGTTACTCCGGGGATACGCAGTATTTT. The V call is TRBV6-5, the J call TRBJ2-3; D is undetermined. The CDR3 runs 12 residues. Germline CDR1 reads MNHEY; CDR2 reads SVGAGI. V gave up 0 bases and J gave up 6 bases, with 4 bases separating them.